The next 8 T cell receptor beta chains were all read from a single sample in a study of metastatic and nonmetastatic thyroid tumors. Thyroid surgery was performed in patients who had received no treatment beforehand. TCRdb reassembled clones from the PCR reads with MiXCR. The sample records tens of thousands of clones, 12% being singletons. Sequenced material: blood. The source of these receptors is a male donor with papillary thyroid cancer or a benign thyroid nodule (not recorded which). Some clones in this sample may be carry-over from other donors' samples.

This clone came up many times. The chain has TRBV18 and TRBJ1-2, with D possibly matching TRBD1 (5 bases). Trimming cost V 2 bases and J 4 bases, with 11 bases left between them. Germline loops: CDR1 KGHSH, CDR2 LQKENI. The CDR3 sequence is 14 residues long. The CDR3 DNA reads as TGTGCCAGCTCACCAAGCAGGGAAGGCTATGGCTACACCTTC. Amino acid sequence: CASSPSREGYGYTF.

This clone was picked up a small number of times. The chain employs TRBV7-2 and TRBJ1-1; 8 bases fit TRBD1. The CDR3 is 15 residues long. V lost 1 base and J lost 5; bases outside the gene matches: 6. Germline V CDR1 and CDR2: SGHTA, FQGNSA. In DNA, the CDR3 is TGTGCCAGCAGCTTAGTTGAGCAGGGGGCGACTGAAGCTTTCTTT. This encodes CASSLVEQGATEAFF.

This clone was seen many times. V is TRBV7-2 and J is TRBJ2-3; 7 bases line up with TRBD2. The V gene's germline CDR1 is SGHTA and CDR2 FQGNSA. V lost 4 bases, J lost 5 bases, and 9 bases stayed unmatched. This CDR3 is built from 15 residues. The CDR3 reads CASSSVGLAVDTQYF. The CDR3 nucleotides read TGTGCCAGCAGCTCCGTCGGGCTAGCGGTAGATACGCAGTATTTT.

The sample holds a few counts of this clone. This chain links TRBV19 with TRBJ2-7, with 9 bases identical to TRBD2. CDR1 is LNHDA, CDR2 SQIVND, per germline (reference sequence). The J segment lost 7 bases and the V segment lost 2 bases, leaving 9 bases of the junction unmatched. The CDR3 sequence is 15 residues long. Written as DNA, the CDR3 is TGTGCCAGTAGTATAAGGACTGGCGGGAGGGCGGAGCAGTACTTC. Residues: CASSIRTGGRAEQYF. Full variable domain (missing parts from reference TRBV19 and TRBJ2-7): DGGITQSPKYLFRKEGQNVTLSCEQNLNHDAMYWYRQDPGQGLRLIYYSQIVNDFQKGDIAEGYSVSREKKESFPLTVTSAQKNPTAFYLCASSIRTGGRAEQYFGPGTRLTVT.

This clone was detected ten times or more. The chain recombines TRBV11-1 with TRBJ2-2; 8 nucleotides align to TRBD1. This CDR3 is 16 amino acids long. Germline V gives CDR1 SGHAT, CDR2 FQDESV (reference sequence). Trimming removed 3 bases from V and 7 bases from J; junction bases left unmatched: 10. This chain's CDR3 is CASSLSHQGAGGELFF. CDR3 DNA: TGTGCCAGCAGCTTGAGTCATCAGGGGGCGGGCGGGGAGCTGTTTTTT.

This clone was found many times. The rearrangement uses TRBV7-9 and TRBJ2-1, with 11 nucleotides matching TRBD2. J lost 5 bases, V lost 3 bases, and 6 bases had no gene match. Germline V gives CDR1 SEHNR, CDR2 FQNEAQ (reference sequence). The CDR3 extends over 16 amino acids. The CDR3 nucleotides read TGTGCCAGCAGCTTTATCCCGACTAGCGGGGACAATGAGCAGTTCTTC. Translated: CASSFIPTSGDNEQFF.

This clone was found many times. The V call is TRBV4-1, the J call TRBJ1-2, with a weak D call TRBD1 (5 bases). This CDR3 is 18 amino acids long. Trimming took off 4 bases at V and 2 bases at J, with 23 bases between the two ends. CDR1 and CDR2 (germline): MGHRA, YSYEKL. CDR3 sequence reads: CASSPTSLDGGSNYGYTF. Here the CDR3 DNA reads TGCGCCAGCAGCCCAACAAGCTTAGATGGGGGTTCAAACTATGGCTACACCTTC.

This clone was picked up many times. A read error may be the cause here, since a much bigger clone is one base away. The V gene is TRBV3-1, the J gene TRBJ2-7; no clear D. Trimming took 5 bases from V and 3 from J, leaving 5 bases between them. Germline CDR1 and CDR2: LGHDT and YNNKEL (reference sequence). The CDR3 runs 11 residues. The CDR3 DNA reads as TGTGCCAGCAGCACCTTCTACGAGCAGTACTTC. Protein: CASSTFYEQYF.